This TCR beta chain was profiled in a study of human T cells and chemical hapten exposure. This CDR3 comprises 13 residues. The germline CDR1 and CDR2 sequences are MNHEY and SVGAGI. The ends were cut back, 6 bases at V and 7 bases at J, with 12 bases in the middle. Using its own MiXCR run on the 5' RACE reads, TCRdb lists one record per CDR3 protein. The table records over 95,000 distinct CDR3 sequences, around 20% of them present only once. This clonotype was seen a few times. RNA extraction used unfractionated whole blood as the source of total RNA. The receptor's source is a human donor in good health. The V gene is TRBV6-5, the J gene TRBJ1-4, with a possible D match to TRBD1 (6 bases). This CDR3 reads CASRGARSEKLFF. CDR3 sequence (DNA): TGTGCCAGCAGGGGGGCGAGGAGTGAAAAACTGTTTTTT.